The entry that follows covers one T cell receptor (beta chain) sequence. The table came from immunoSEQ multiplex PCR; TCRdb's copy has only in-frame clones and leaves some out. The sample includes 400,000 or so clones, 80% to 90% of them seen just once. Living in 24 US areas, the participants were between roughly 18 and 89 years of age. Symptom resolution, clearance, or two negative PCRs marked donors in Cohort 3 as recovered. This specimen comes from a study of blood T cell repertoires in COVID-19. Study-wide background: Sources were T cells, B-cell-depleted T cells, or PBMCs; the material itself was cDNA or gDNA.

The CDR3 spans 12 residues. Germline CDR1 is MDHEN and CDR2 is SYDVKM. The V and J ends lost 6 bases and 7 bases respectively, with 10 bases between them. The TCR originated in a man younger than 45 who had recovered from COVID-19. Material: PBMCs or T cells enriched from blood (not recorded which). The chain is built from TRBV28 and TRBJ2-1; D unresolved. The CDR3 here is CASSLPANEQFF. In DNA form, the CDR3 reads TGTGCCAGCAGCTTGCCAGCGAATGAGCAGTTCTTC.